This TCR beta chain was identified during a study of CD8 T cells in ankylosing spondylitis. Whole-study results and caveats: Eight highly homologous variants formed a TCR beta motif that appeared characteristic of ankylosing spondylitis blood.

Each CDR3 protein gets one entry after TCRdb re-called the 5' RACE reads with MiXCR. The table includes about 400,000 distinct CDR3 sequences, 20% to 25% detected once. In this sample, this clonotype turned up a few times. Antigen unknown. Input material: blood, either unsorted or a sorted T cell fraction (not recorded which). The receptor's source is a male donor with ankylosing spondylitis or in good health (not recorded which).

The CDR3 loop is CASNRGGASVNEQFF. The CDR3 DNA is TGTGCCAGCAACCGAGGGGGCGCATCGGTCAATGAGCAGTTCTTC. This rearrangement joins TRBV6-1 to TRBJ2-1, with 7 bases lining up with TRBD1. The trim removed 7 bases at V and 6 bases at J, leaving 12 bases unmatched. The CDR3 runs 15 residues. Per the germline V gene, CDR1 is MNHNS and CDR2 is SASEGT.